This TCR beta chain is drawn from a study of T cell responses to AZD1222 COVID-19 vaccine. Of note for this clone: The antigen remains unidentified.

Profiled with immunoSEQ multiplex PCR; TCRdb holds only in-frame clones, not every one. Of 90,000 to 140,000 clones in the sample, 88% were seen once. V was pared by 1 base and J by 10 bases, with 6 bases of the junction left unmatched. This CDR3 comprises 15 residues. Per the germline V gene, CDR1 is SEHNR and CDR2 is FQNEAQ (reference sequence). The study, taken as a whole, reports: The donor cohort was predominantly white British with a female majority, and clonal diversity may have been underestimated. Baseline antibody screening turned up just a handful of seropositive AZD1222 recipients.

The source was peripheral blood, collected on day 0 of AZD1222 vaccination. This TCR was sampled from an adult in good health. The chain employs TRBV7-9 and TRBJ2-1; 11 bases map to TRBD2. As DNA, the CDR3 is TGTGCCAGCAGCTTAGTACTAGCGGGGGCGGAAGAGCAGTTCTTC. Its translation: CASSLVLAGAEEQFF.